The entry below gives a single T cell receptor (beta chain) sequence along with its context. The specificity of this receptor is unknown. No base qualities exist here, and no much larger clone lies one base off it. This same CDR3 is encoded by further DNA sequences in the sample. The CDR3 holds 15 amino acids from the cysteine to the phenylalanine. The entry retains the CDR3 DNA only, 45 bases that are in frame from base 1. CDR1 and CDR2 (LNHDA, SQIVND) derive from the germline V gene (reference sequence). Trimming takes 3 bases from V and 3 bases from J, and the germline ends sit 12 bases apart. This sample was taken from a study of shared clonotypes between healthy human individuals (dated by TCRdb to the early 2020s). A note on the overall study: The cohort comprised a couple of women and three men aged 18 to 49 years. For each donor, three plates each were used for CD4 naive and CD4 memory, two plates were used for CD8 naive, and one plate was used for CD8 memory. To estimate repertoire size and how much clonotype sharing occurs between individuals, the study deeply sequenced the blood TCR repertoires of roughly 5 healthy adults. To increase sequencing depth and limit assay-specific biases, different laboratories used diverse techniques to prepare libraries and sequence TCR repertoires. Between about 0.8 and 9 billion PBMCs per donor were obtained by leukapheresis.

The donors were healthy, HIV-negative adults with no recently reported acute infections or vaccinations. All donors were Caucasian adults living in Nashville, Tennessee, USA. CD4+ T cells were enriched through magnetic negative selection, after which naive cells were positively selected on CD45RA and the remaining negative fraction served as the memory subset. Blood was collected by leukapheresis, and PBMCs were isolated by Ficoll-Histopaque density gradient centrifugation and then cryopreserved in liquid nitrogen vapor phase. Analytical flow cytometry was used to check the purity and quantity of each magnetically sorted T cell population. Genomic DNA was isolated from each sorted fraction and quantified by UV absorbance on a Nanodrop 2000c. TCR CDR3 regions were amplified from genomic DNA by multiplex PCR using the deep immunoSEQ assay. For each cell subset, the extracted genomic DNA was distributed evenly across all wells of several immunoSEQ 96-well plates, and each plate served as one replicate. For sorted subsets, each replicate PCR was loaded with approximately 0.2 ug genomic DNA, equivalent to 25,000 to 35,000 T cell genomes. The purified libraries were quantified using a Qubit 3.0 fluorometer, sized with a Bioanalyzer 2100, and then quantified again using the KAPA Library Quantification kit. Every immunoSEQ 96-well plate was sequenced on a separate single-read 150-cycle Illumina NextSeq 550 flow cell. Per the source publication's procedure: Because the immunoSEQ output held only junctional sequences and lacked quality scores, the filtering could not match the filtering applied to full-length reads. Sequences were annotated with PyIR, a Python wrapper for IgBLAST v1.9, and V/J genes and CDR3 were assigned using IMGT germline references. Reads were filtered out if the reads had weak V/J assignments (E-value above 1e-6), no CDR3, stop codons, out-of-frame junctions, or ambiguous translated residues. A V3J clonotype was defined by an identical inferred V gene, J gene, and CDR3 amino acid sequence. The percentage overlap between two repertoires was calculated by dividing the number of shared unique clonotypes by the size of the smaller repertoire. Repertoire richness was assessed with RTK rarefaction, the Chao1 estimator, and Recon v2.1 estimates of unobserved clonotypes. OLGA was used to compute generation probabilities for all TCRbeta clonotypes that the gDNA method yielded from a few donors. Not all clones reach the TCRdb copy of this immuneACCESS table, which keeps in-frame sequences only. Checked studies attribute under half of the gap to unresolved V genes and leave the rest unexplained. The DNA was the basis for D and trimming; V, J and clone size are from that table. Counted in this sample were hundreds of thousands of clones; about 74% of them appeared once. The ten largest clones take up approximately 1.8% of the sample.

Beyond this particular receptor, the publication reports: Because the study included a small number of donors, the genetic and exposure-history diversity represented was limited. Compared with non-shared clonotypes, clonotypes shared by all four sorted-subset donors had higher generation probabilities. Pairwise subsampling indicated that sequencing depth was expected to affect the degree of clonotype sharing among donors. Sampling was restricted to blood, and TCR repertoires in tissues likely differ from the TCR repertoires found in blood. Incomplete sequencing was indicated by rarefaction of sorted-subset datasets, despite the large sequencing depth. Estimated clonotype richness was generally larger for naive than for memory subsets. When a handful of donors were compared, the shared fraction of clonotypes was around 5.1% for naive CD4, more than 3% for naive CD8, 2.3% for memory CD4, and 0.4% for memory CD8.

Sequenced input: memory CD4+ T cells sorted from blood. The cell subset or site label of this sample denotes: CD45RA-negative fraction. The clonotype originates from a woman aged 30 to 39 in good health. In this chain, TRBV19 is recombined with TRBJ1-5; TRBD1 could be the D gene, as 5 bases match. The DNA sequence reads TGTGCCAGTAGTATCTGGGGGACCTCCAATCAGCCCCAGCATTTT. It specifies CASSIWGTSNQPQHF. Extended through the reference TRBV19 and TRBJ1-5 proteins, this CDR3 yields the full variable domain: DGGITQSPKYLFRKEGQNVTLSCEQNLNHDAMYWYRQDPGQGLRLIYYSQIVNDFQKGDIAEGYSVSREKKESFPLTVTSAQKNPTAFYLCASSIWGTSNQPQHFGDGTRLSIL.